Below, one T cell receptor (beta chain) is given with its context. Its antigen is currently not known. The sample holds no much larger clone one base away, and base qualities are not on file. The trial excluded patients who had a history of autoimmune disease or who were on systemic immunosuppression. Peripheral blood for TCR sequencing was drawn from every dose cohort at baseline, at cycle 4 day 1 and at cycle 7 day 1. Samples were obtained from an open-label, multicenter, first-in-human phase I dose-escalation trial of ivuxolimab. The trial enrolled adults with locally advanced or metastatic head and neck squamous cell, hepatocellular, melanoma or renal cell carcinoma. Before TCR sequencing, CD4+ T cells and CD8+ T cells were sorted from peripheral blood as separate populations. The data derive from a study of OX40 agonist ivuxolimab in advanced cancers. Regarding the research as a whole: Ivuxolimab was a fully human IgG2 agonistic monoclonal antibody targeting the costimulatory receptor OX40 (CD134). Intravenous ivuxolimab was administered to patients every 2 weeks at six dose levels: 0.01, 0.1, 0.3, 1.5, 3 and 10 mg/kg. Among the 52 dose-escalation patients, roughly 20 had hepatocellular carcinoma, approximately 15 melanoma, 9 renal cell carcinoma and 9 head and neck cancer. In the dose-escalation cohort, 82.7% of patients were male, and the mean age was approximately 55 years, with a range of roughly 20 to 85. Patients were allowed to have had prior anti-PD-1, anti-PD-L1 or anti-CTLA-4 therapy, and approximately 40% of the dose-escalation patients had been treated with checkpoint inhibitors. Partial responses occurred in three dose-escalation patients: two with cutaneous melanoma and one with hepatocellular carcinoma. The purpose of peripheral TCRbeta sequencing was to test whether ivuxolimab changed TCR sequence diversity and led to clonal T-cell expansion. The paper covers the monotherapy dose-escalation part of the phase I ivuxolimab trial, which included N of about 56 patients. Overall results and qualifications from the work: Low levels of normalized T-cell clonal expansion were also seen in some patients who did not respond. On average, CD8+ T cells showed more expanded clones than CD4+ T cells after ivuxolimab. The antigen specificity of the clonally expanded peripheral T cells was not determined. In the 0.1-3.0 mg/kg groups, partial responders were among the patients with the lowest normalized peripheral clonal expansion, particularly in CD8+ T cells. Clonal expansion of both CD4+ and CD8+ blood T cells was observed from baseline to week 6 at doses 0.1 to 3.0 mg/kg.

To sequence the TCRbeta CDR3 region, genomic DNA was isolated from the sorted cells. TCRbeta CDR3 regions were sequenced using the immunoSEQ Assay. TCRdb re-hosts the immuneACCESS table, in-frame sequences only. Its copies lack some clones; in the studies checked, an unresolved V gene accounts for under half of them, and the cause for the rest is not known. Here the sample has tens of thousands of clones; more than 75% occur a single time. The biggest ten clones account for around 15% of the sample. Trimming takes 3 bases from V and 2 bases from J, and the germline ends sit 15 bases apart. For CDR1 and CDR2, the germline V gene lists SGDLS and YYNGEE. Reading from cysteine to phenylalanine, the CDR3 counts 16 amino acids. Here the CDR3 DNA is all that survives: 48 bases in frame from base 1.

The TCR was taken from an adult with an advanced solid tumor such as melanoma, head and neck, liver or kidney cancer. Recombination linked TRBV9 to TRBJ2-1, with the D gene too uncertain to name. The material sequenced was CD4+ or CD8+ T cells sorted from blood, taken in a trial of the OX40 agonist ivuxolimab. The nucleotides read TGTGCCAGCAGCGGAGGTTTATCAGTCCCCTACAATGAGCAGTTCTTC. This is translated as CASSGGLSVPYNEQFF. The CDR3, completed at both ends by the reference TRBV9 and TRBJ2-1 genes, gives the full variable domain DSGVTQTPKHLITATGQRVTLRCSPRSGDLSVYWYQQSLDQGLQFLIQYYNGEERAKGNILERFSAQQFPDLHSELNLSSLELGDSALYFCASSGGLSVPYNEQFFGPGTRLTVL.